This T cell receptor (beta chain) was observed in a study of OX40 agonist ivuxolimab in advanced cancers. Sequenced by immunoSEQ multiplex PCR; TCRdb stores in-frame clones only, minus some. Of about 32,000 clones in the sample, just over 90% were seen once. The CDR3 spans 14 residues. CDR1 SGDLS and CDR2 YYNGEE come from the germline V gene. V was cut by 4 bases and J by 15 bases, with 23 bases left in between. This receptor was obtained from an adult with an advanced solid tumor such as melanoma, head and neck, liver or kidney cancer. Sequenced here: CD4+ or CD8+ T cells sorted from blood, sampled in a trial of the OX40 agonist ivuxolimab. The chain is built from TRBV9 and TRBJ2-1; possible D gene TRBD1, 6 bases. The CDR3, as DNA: TGTGCCAGCAGCAGAACAGGGAGATCAGGGGAGACGTTCTTC. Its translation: CASSRTGRSGETFF.